These 22 T cell receptor beta chains were all obtained from the same sample, sequenced in a study of cytomegalovirus exposure and HLA in healthy donors. Data came from immunoSEQ multiplex PCR; TCRdb stores just in-frame clones and leaves some out. The sample records 250,000 to 300,000 clones, about 86% being singletons. The sequenced sample consisted of PBMCs. The receptor source for this set is a woman aged 18-29 years in good health and CMV-seronegative.

This clone was found once. CDR3 region: CAWSVSWGPGDTQYF. CDR3 DNA sequence: TGTGCCTGGAGTGTTAGCTGGGGCCCCGGGGATACGCAGTATTTT. V usage is TRBV30 and J usage is TRBJ2-3; TRBD1 is a possible D gene (5 bases). There are 15 residues in the CDR3. V was trimmed by 0 bases and J by 6 bases, leaving 16 bases between them. Germline assignment: CDR1 GTSNPN and CDR2 SVGIG (reference sequence).

This clone was counted only a few times. This chain joins TRBV5-1 and TRBJ1-6, with 8 bases fitting TRBD1. Losses at the gene ends were 6 bases for V and 7 bases for J; bases not matched to a gene: 6. Germline CDR1 SGHRS, CDR2 YFSETQ. The CDR3 totals 14 residues. CDR3 sequence (DNA): TGCGCCAGCACCCTCGGACAGGGCAATTCACCCCTCCACTTT. Protein: CASTLGQGNSPLHF.

The genes are TRBV12-2 and TRBJ2-7; the table's D call, TRBD1, was not checked against the DNA. TRBV12-2 is termed a pseudogene. The length of the CDR3 is 17 residues. The CDR3 nucleotides are TGTGCAATTAAGGGGACAGGGGGCCGAGAGTCGGATTACGAGCAGTACTTC. Its protein is CAIKGTGGRESDYEQYF.

This sequence joins TRBV2 and TRBJ1-5; TRBD1 matches 8 bases. Germline V gene sequence: CDR1 SNHLY, CDR2 FYNNEI. V lost 1 base to trimming and J lost 6 bases; unmatched junction nucleotides: 2. The CDR3 is made up of 14 amino acids. The CDR3 nucleotides are TGTGCCAGCAGTGAAGGGACAGGGATTCAGCCCCAGCATTTT. This encodes CASSEGTGIQPQHF.

The chain joins TRBV6-6 to TRBJ2-3; D not resolved. The germline gives CDR1 MNHNY, CDR2 SVGAGI (reference sequence). The V end was cut by 2 bases, the J end by 0 bases, with 6 bases between. This CDR3 contains 14 residues. The CDR3 reads CASSYAESTDTQYF. DNA for the CDR3: TGTGCCAGCAGTTACGCGGAGAGCACAGATACGCAGTATTTT.

The gene calls are TRBV6-5 and TRBJ2-2; 7 nucleotides line up with TRBD1. V shed 4 bases, J shed 6 bases, and the junction held 2 bases outside the gene matches. CDR3 length: 13 residues. The germline gives CDR1 MNHEY, CDR2 SVGAGI. The CDR3 DNA is TGTGCCAGCAGTTTTACAGGGGCCGGGGAGCTGTTTTTT. This encodes CASSFTGAGELFF.

V is TRBV27 and J is TRBJ2-7; TRBD2 agrees at 7 bases. Germline values: CDR1 MNHEY, CDR2 SMNVEV (reference sequence). J lost 2 bases, V lost 3 bases, and 4 bases had no gene match. The CDR3 contains 14 residues. For the CDR3, the DNA is TGTGCCAGCAGTTTCGGGACTACAACCTACGAGCAGTACTTC. It codes for CASSFGTTTYEQYF.

Comments on this clone: A much larger clone differs from this one at a single base, so this may be a read error. Other nucleotide sequences from this sample produce the same CDR3. The V gene is TRBV2, the J gene TRBJ2-5; D is ambiguous. Germline V lookup: CDR1 SNHLY, CDR2 FYNNEI. The CDR3 is made up of 11 amino acids. V was pared by 3 bases and J by 5 bases, with 4 bases between. The CDR3 region is CASSDGETQYF. For the CDR3, the DNA is TGTGCCAGCAGTGACGGGGAGACCCAGTACTTC.

The rearrangement uses TRBV19 and TRBJ1-4; 9 nucleotides match TRBD1. Germline V lookup: CDR1 LNHDA, CDR2 SQIVND (reference sequence). With V trimmed by 3 bases and J by 4 bases, 9 bases remained unmatched. The CDR3 length is 17 residues. CDR3 nucleotides: TGTGCCAGTAGTATCCAACAGGGGGCCACTCATAATGAAAAACTGTTTTTT. It encodes CASSIQQGATHNEKLFF.

This chain uses TRBV19 with TRBJ2-7; TRBD2 might be the D (7 bases). CDR1 is LNHDA and CDR2 is SQIVND in the germline V gene (reference sequence). The CDR3 is 18 amino acids. The V end was cut by 4 bases, the J end by 2 bases, with 24 bases between. Here the CDR3 DNA reads TGTGCCAGTAGTAGGTCGAGTGGGGGAGGGACATCCGCCTACGAGCAGTACTTC. Translating gives CASSRSSGGGTSAYEQYF.

This clone came up once. This chain links TRBV30 with TRBJ1-2, with 7 bases aligning to TRBD1. Germline V gives CDR1 GTSNPN, CDR2 SVGIG (reference sequence). V dropped 2 bases and J dropped 8; count of bases not matched to a gene: 8. The CDR3 extends over 13 amino acids. In DNA form, the CDR3 reads TGTGCCTGGAGTTTGGAGGGGGCCGGAGGCTACACCTTC. It specifies CAWSLEGAGGYTF.

This clone was recorded only once. The genes are TRBV7-6 and TRBJ2-1; the D gene is possibly TRBD1 (6 bases). Germline CDR1 reads SGHVS; CDR2 reads FNYEAQ. The ends were cut back, 4 bases at V and 8 bases at J, with 12 bases in the middle. The CDR3 length is 13 residues. As DNA, the CDR3 is TGTGCCAGCAGCTCTGGGGGCCACGATGAGCAGTTCTTC. This translates into CASSSGGHDEQFF.

The genes are TRBV7-2 and TRBJ2-1; TRBD2 might be the D (6 bases). V was pared by 6 bases and J by 2 bases, with 14 bases between. This CDR3 has 15 amino acids. CDR1 and CDR2 (germline): SGHTA, FQGNSA. Written as DNA, the CDR3 is TGTGCCAGCAGGCCCCGTGCGGGGACCTACAATGAGCAGTTCTTC. It encodes CASRPRAGTYNEQFF.

The genes are TRBV5-4 and TRBJ1-4; TRBD1 aligns across 11 bases. CDR3 length equals 15 residues. The V gene end was trimmed by 4 bases and the J gene end by 8 bases; junction bases not matched to a gene: 7. The germline V gene has CDR1 SGHNT and CDR2 YYREEE (reference sequence). Here the CDR3 DNA reads TGTGCCAGCAGCCGACCGGGACAGGGGGAAGAAAAACTGTTTTTT. Its protein is CASSRPGQGEEKLFF.

This chain uses TRBV25-1 with TRBJ2-1; D is uncertain. This CDR3 has 16 amino acids. V was shortened by 1 base and J by 0 bases, with 10 bases between the two germline ends. Germline V gene sequence: CDR1 MGHDK, CDR2 SYGVNS. DNA for the CDR3: TGTGCCAGCAGTGAATTTGTCCTTAGCTCCTACAATGAGCAGTTCTTC. Translation: CASSEFVLSSYNEQFF.

V gene TRBV15 combines with J gene TRBJ1-5, with D tentatively TRBD1 (6 bases). Germline-derived CDR1 and CDR2 are LNHNV and YYDKDF (reference sequence). V lost 3 bases, J lost 4 bases, and 13 bases lay in between. CDR3 length equals 15 residues. This chain's CDR3 is CATSRTDRSNQPQHF. The CDR3 coding sequence is TGTGCCACCAGCAGGACCGACAGGTCAAATCAGCCCCAGCATTTT.

V usage is TRBV11-2 and J usage is TRBJ2-1; 8 bases map to TRBD2. The V segment lost 1 base and the J segment 4 bases; nucleotides outside the gene matches: 12. CDR3 length equals 18 residues. Germline-derived CDR1 and CDR2 are SGHAT and FQNNGV. The CDR3 spells CASSLVFRERGIYNEQFF. CDR3 sequence (DNA): TGTGCCAGCAGCTTAGTATTCCGGGAGCGGGGGATTTACAATGAGCAGTTCTTC.

The chain carries TRBV6-1 and TRBJ2-2, with D possibly TRBD1 on 6 matching bases. The V gene lost 10 bases and the J gene lost 2 bases, with 17 bases spanning the gap. The CDR3 covers 15 residues. The germline V gene encodes CDR1 MNHNS and CDR2 SASEGT. Here the CDR3 DNA reads TGTGCCACCCTCCGGGACACGGATAACACCGGGGAGCTGTTTTTT. As protein: CATLRDTDNTGELFF.

This clone occurred once. The chain is built from TRBV7-6 and TRBJ2-2; 7 bases are shared with TRBD2. Germline V gene lookup returns CDR1 SGHVS and CDR2 FNYEAQ. CDR3 size: 13 residues. For the CDR3, the DNA is TGTGCTGGGGGAGGGTCCCGCACCGGGGAGCTGTTTTTT. Its translation: CAGGGSRTGELFF.

This chain links TRBV11-2 with TRBJ2-2, with no clear D. Germline CDR1 reads SGHAT; CDR2 reads FQNNGV. The CDR3 totals 13 residues. V was cut by 2 bases and J by 6 bases, with 7 bases left in between. CDR3 sequence (DNA): TGTGCCAGCAGCTTAATACTCGCCGGGGAGCTGTTTTTT. Translation: CASSLILAGELFF.

This chain connects TRBV30 to TRBJ2-1; TRBD2 aligns across 8 bases. The CDR3 length is 12 residues. Trimming at V came to 7 bases and at J to 9 bases, leaving 8 bases not matched to a gene. CDR1 is GTSNPN and CDR2 is SVGIG in the germline V gene (reference sequence). The CDR3 DNA reads TGTGCCTCGGTTCCCCGGGGGGGTGAGCAGTTCTTC. This codes for CASVPRGGEQFF.

This chain joins TRBV30 and TRBJ1-1; D gene ambiguous. The CDR3 totals 13 residues. Germline V gene sequence: CDR1 GTSNPN, CDR2 SVGIG (reference sequence). With 4 bases removed from V and 0 bases from J, the gap between germline ends came to 9 bases. CDR3 in amino acids: CAWKQIMNTEAFF. CDR3 nucleotide sequence: TGTGCCTGGAAACAGATCATGAACACTGAAGCTTTCTTT. The entire variable domain, with the rest obtained from reference TRBV30 and TRBJ1-1, is as follows: SQTIHQWPATLVQPVGSPLSLECTVEGTSNPNLYWYRQAAGRGLQLLFYSVGIGQISSEVPQNLSASRPQDRQFILSSKKLLLSDSGFYLCAWKQIMNTEAFFGQGTRLTVV.